This TCR beta chain was identified during a study of T cell responses to AZD1222 COVID-19 vaccine. The CDR3 length is 15 residues. Germline CDR1 is SGDLS and CDR2 is YYNGEE. Study conclusions and caveats: Only after the peak T cell response were repertoires sampled. Donor demographics were predominantly white British with a female majority; clonal diversity may be underestimated. Only a handful of AZD1222 recipients were seropositive at baseline.

As for this clone: As yet, its antigen is unknown. Relative to the germline gene, one junction end is altered; a read error may explain this.

Method: immunoSEQ multiplex PCR; TCRdb's copy keeps in-frame clones and lacks some. The repertoire holds about 180,000 clones, with approximately 90% as singletons. Second doses at about 4 or about 12 weeks were pooled. This TCR derives from an adult who received the AZD1222 COVID-19 vaccine. The sequences come from peripheral blood, collected 28 days after the second AZD1222 dose. The rearrangement links TRBV9 to TRBJ2-7; 9 bases are a match to TRBD1. CDR3 in amino acids: CVSSKTGGFGYEQYF. CDR3 bases: TGTGTCAGCAGTAAGACAGGGGGATTTGGCTACGAGCAGTACTTC.